This record concerns one TCR beta chain sequence. Some clones are missing from TCRdb's copy, which holds only in-frame ones; the method was immunoSEQ multiplex PCR. The sample carries 200,000 to 300,000 clones, about 82% recorded once. The record originates from a study of blood T cell repertoires in COVID-19. Trimming removed 2 bases from V and 0 bases from J, with 7 bases in between. Germline loops: CDR1 SGDLS, CDR2 YYNGEE. There are 14 residues in the CDR3. The specimen was peripheral blood. This receptor was taken from a woman aged 60-75 years with active or convalescent COVID-19. The chain uses TRBV9 and TRBJ2-3; D unclear. The CDR3: CASSVQDSTDTQYF. CDR3 nucleotide sequence: TGTGCCAGCAGCGTCCAGGATAGCACAGATACGCAGTATTTT. Full variable domain (missing parts from reference TRBV9 and TRBJ2-3): DSGVTQTPKHLITATGQRVTLRCSPRSGDLSVYWYQQSLDQGLQFLIQYYNGEERAKGNILERFSAQQFPDLHSELNLSSLELGDSALYFCASSVQDSTDTQYFGPGTRLTVL.